Following are 19 T cell receptor beta chains from one sample sequenced in a study of OX40 agonist ivuxolimab in advanced cancers. Repertoires were generated with immunoSEQ multiplex PCR, while TCRdb's copy carries only in-frame clones and drops some. Altogether roughly 35,000 clones are present, approximately 92% being singletons, with the ten largest covering around a third. Sequencing used CD4+ or CD8+ T cells sorted from blood, obtained in a trial of the OX40 agonist ivuxolimab. The receptors stem from an adult with an advanced solid tumor such as melanoma, head and neck, liver or kidney cancer.

V gene TRBV19 combines with J gene TRBJ2-1; D is undetermined. From germline, CDR1 is LNHDA and CDR2 SQIVND (reference sequence). Trimming removed 6 bases from V and 7 bases from J, with 10 bases in between. This CDR3 contains 12 residues. For the CDR3, the DNA is TGTGCCAGTAGCACCAGGCTAAATGAGCAGTTCTTC. Protein product: CASSTRLNEQFF.

The chain is built from TRBV9 and TRBJ2-2, with TRBD2 identical over 7 bases. CDR1 is SGDLS, CDR2 YYNGEE, per germline. The CDR3 covers 14 residues. V lost 6 bases, J lost 3 bases, and 5 bases stayed unmatched. For the CDR3, the DNA is TGTGCCAGCACGAGCGGGACCTACACCGGGGAGCTGTTTTTT. It codes for CASTSGTYTGELFF.

The DNA of the CDR3 is TGCGCCAGCAGCCAAGTCGAGGGTCCTACCGGGGAGCTGTTTTTT. This translates into CASSQVEGPTGELFF. The chain carries TRBV4-1 and TRBJ2-2, with D possibly being TRBD2 (5 bases). The V end lost 1 base, the J end lost 5 bases, and 11 bases lay between the germline ends. The CDR3 is made up of 15 amino acids. Germline loops: CDR1 MGHRA, CDR2 YSYEKL.

The V gene is TRBV21-1, the J gene TRBJ2-7; the listed D gene, TRBD2, was not tested against the DNA. TRBV21-1 represents a pseudogene. The CDR3 has 15 amino acids. The CDR3 region has the DNA TGTGCCAGCACCGGACTAGCGGGGGTCTCCTACGAGCAGTACTTC. As protein: CASTGLAGVSYEQYF.

The rearrangement links TRBV27 to TRBJ1-2; TRBD1 is a possible D gene (6 bases). In germline, CDR1 is MNHEY, CDR2 SMNVEV (reference sequence). V lost 2 bases and J lost 4, with 17 bases in between. The CDR3 has 16 amino acids. CDR3 nucleotide sequence: TGTGCCAGCAGTTTAGGGGGGCGGGGGCCAACCTATGGCTACACCTTC. This gives the protein CASSLGGRGPTYGYTF.

The table lists this clone with a count of one. The J gene is TRBJ2-5, the V gene TRBV6-5; no clear D. The DNA matches TRBJ2-7 better at its end, which makes the J call doubtful. In germline, CDR1 is MNHEY, CDR2 SVGAGI. The CDR3 covers 14 residues. The CDR3 sequence: CASSPMVSPYEQYF. The CDR3 DNA reads TGTGCCAGCAGCCCGATGGTCTCCCCCTACGAGCAGTACTTC.

The V and J genes are TRBV28 and TRBJ1-1, with D uncertain. This CDR3 comprises 17 residues. V gave up 5 bases and J gave up 0 bases, with 19 bases separating them. Germline CDR1 is MDHEN and CDR2 is SYDVKM. The CDR3 DNA reads as TGTGCCAGCAGTCATACTATGGGTGCCGGTTTGAACACTGAAGCTTTCTTT. The encoded protein is CASSHTMGAGLNTEAFF.

This chain connects TRBV25-1 to TRBJ2-7, with D perhaps TRBD2 (5 bases). CDR3 size: 16 residues. The germline V and J ends were trimmed by 3 bases and 1 base, with 16 bases remaining between them. Looked up from germline, CDR1 is MGHDK and CDR2 is SYGVNS. The CDR3 DNA is TGTGCCAGCAGTGAGCCCGACGGGATTGGGTCCTACGAGCAGTACTTC. Its protein product is CASSEPDGIGSYEQYF.

A single count supports this clone. This chain uses TRBV27 with TRBJ1-1, with D perhaps matching TRBD1 (5 bases). V shed 4 bases and J shed 5 bases, with 14 bases lying between them. The CDR3 sequence is 14 residues long. Germline V gene sequence: CDR1 MNHEY, CDR2 SMNVEV (reference sequence). CDR3 amino acids: CASSYIGGGTEAFF. The CDR3, as DNA: TGTGCCAGCAGTTACATCGGGGGAGGGACTGAAGCTTTCTTT.

V gene TRBV4-3 combines with J gene TRBJ2-7; D remains unclear. CDR1 and CDR2 (germline): LGHNA, YSLEER. CDR3 length: 14 residues. V was cut by 0 bases and J by 4 bases, with 10 bases left in between. CDR3 region: CASSQDGVSYEQYF. CDR3 bases: TGCGCCAGCAGCCAAGATGGTGTTTCGTACGAGCAGTACTTC.

CDR3 nucleotides: TGTGCCAGCAGTAATCCGGTAGGACAGTGGTCCTACGAGCAGTACTTC. It yields the protein CASSNPVGQWSYEQYF. This sequence joins TRBV28 and TRBJ2-7; D is perhaps TRBD1 (6 bases). V dropped 5 bases and J dropped 1 base, with 18 bases sitting between them. The CDR3 covers 16 residues. Per the germline V gene, CDR1 is MDHEN and CDR2 is SYDVKM.

The chain carries TRBV7-9 and TRBJ2-7; D unclear. The length of the CDR3 is 12 residues. Germline assignment: CDR1 SEHNR and CDR2 FQNEAQ (reference sequence). Trimming removed 5 bases at V and 2 bases at J, with 7 bases between. CDR3: CASSPNPYEQYF. In DNA, the CDR3 is TGTGCCAGCAGCCCAAATCCCTACGAGCAGTACTTC.

This sequence joins TRBV4-3 and TRBJ2-2; D tentatively reads TRBD1 or TRBD2 (5 bases each). Trimming took 3 bases from V and 4 from J, leaving 9 bases between them. Germline CDR1 is LGHNA and CDR2 is YSLEER. CDR3 length: 14 residues. The CDR3 DNA reads TGCGCCAGCAGCCAGGGGGTGTCCACCGGGGAGCTGTTTTTT. Translated: CASSQGVSTGELFF.

V usage is TRBV7-8 and J usage is TRBJ1-5; no clear D gene. CDR1 SGHVS and CDR2 FQNEAQ come from the germline V gene. The CDR3 has 14 amino acids. The germline V and J ends were trimmed by 5 bases and 3 bases, with 11 bases remaining between them. CDR3: CASSNTATNQPQHF. CDR3 nucleotides: TGTGCCAGCAGCAACACAGCTACCAATCAGCCCCAGCATTTT.

This chain joins TRBV11-2 and TRBJ1-2, with TRBD1 as a possible D gene (6 bases). CDR1 SGHAT and CDR2 FQNNGV come from the germline V gene. V was pared by 1 base and J by 1 base, with 7 bases between. CDR3 length: 14 residues. CDR3 amino acids: CASSLAQGNYGYTF. The DNA of the CDR3 is TGTGCCAGCAGCTTAGCACAGGGTAACTATGGCTACACCTTC. The full variable domain, rest sourced from reference TRBV11-2 and TRBJ1-2, is EAGVAQSPRYKIIEKRQSVAFWCNPISGHATLYWYQQILGQGPKLLIQFQNNGVVDDSQLPKDRFSAERLKGVDSTLKIQPAKLEDSAVYLCASSLAQGNYGYTFGSGTRLTVV.

The DNA of the CDR3 is TGTGCCAGCTGCCAATCGTACAAACAAAGTCGGGCCAACGTCCTGACTTTC. Protein: CASCQSYKQSRANVLTF. The chain links TRBV9 to TRBJ2-6; D is unclear. Trimming removed 7 bases from V and 5 bases from J, with 22 bases in between. CDR1 and CDR2 from the germline V gene are SGDLS and YYNGEE. CDR3 length equals 17 residues.

V gene TRBV27 combines with J gene TRBJ2-7; 10 nucleotides align to TRBD2. V lost 6 bases to trimming and J lost 4 bases; unmatched junction nucleotides: 12. CDR1 and CDR2 from the germline V gene are MNHEY and SMNVEV (reference sequence). The CDR3 runs 16 residues. The DNA of the CDR3 is TGTGCCAGCAGCCGGCTAGCGGGAGAGATGAGGTACGAGCAGTACTTC. Translated, it gives CASSRLAGEMRYEQYF.

V is TRBV14 and J is TRBJ1-1; unclear D gene. CDR1 is SGHDN, CDR2 FVKESK, per germline. The CDR3 is 13 residues long. Trimming cost V 4 bases and J 3 bases, with 9 bases left between them. The CDR3 spells CASSLAGYTEAFF. The CDR3 DNA reads TGTGCCAGCAGCCTTGCCGGGTACACTGAAGCTTTCTTT.

This clone was counted once. This rearrangement joins TRBV28 to TRBJ1-3; D remains ambiguous. Per the germline V gene, CDR1 is MDHEN and CDR2 is SYDVKM. The CDR3 contains 14 residues. Trimming took off 2 bases at V and 10 bases at J, with 15 bases between the two ends. CDR3 DNA sequence: TGTGCCAGCAGTTTAATCTCGCAGGCGAGAACCATATATTTT. It is translated as CASSLISQARTIYF.